These 30 T cell receptor beta chains were sequenced from one sample in a study of T cells expressing NK-cell markers (dated by TCRdb to between 2020 and 2021). The method behind the library was 5' RACE. For sequencing, an Illumina HiSeq 2000 was employed. One entry per CDR3 protein sequence results from the TCRdb reprocessing of the reads, with DNA left out. This sample's listing comprises a few hundred thousand distinct CDR3 sequences. Jointly, the top ten make up roughly 5.2% of the sample. Sequences were obtained from blood T cells: a sorted CD56 or NKG2C T cell subset, CD4+ or CD8+ T cells, or bulk PBMC T cells (not recorded which). The receptors originated from a man aged 18-75 years in good health.

The V and J genes are TRBV12-3 or TRBV12-4 and TRBJ1-2; TCRdb proposes TRBD1, but this gene call is untestable without DNA. There are 15 residues in the CDR3. The CDR3 here is CASRPAGTGGGGYTF.

V and J are TRBV5-6 and TRBJ2-1; with no DNA, the TCRdb D assignment of TRBD2 cannot be verified. CDR3 length: 17 amino acids. Germline values: CDR1 SGHDT, CDR2 YYEEEE. The CDR3: CASSLLAGASTYNEQFF.

This chain connects TRBV11-2 to TRBJ1-2. The CDR3 has 13 residues. Germline CDR1 reads SGHAT; CDR2 reads FQNNGV. CDR3 sequence: CASQIKENYGYTF.

The chain is built from TRBV7-9 and TRBJ2-7; without DNA, the TCRdb call of TRBD1 cannot be checked. Per germline, CDR1 SEHNR and CDR2 FQNEAQ (reference sequence). This CDR3 comprises 15 residues. The chain's CDR3 is CASSLGDRFPYEQYF.

The J gene is TRBJ2-5, the V gene TRBV3-1; as DNA is missing, the TRBD1 call by TCRdb cannot be tested. The CDR3 has 15 residues. Germline V CDR1 and CDR2: LGHDT, YNNKEL (reference sequence). The chain's CDR3 is CASITEGAVGETQYF.

The chain links TRBV5-1 to TRBJ2-6. The germline V gene has CDR1 SGHRS and CDR2 YFSETQ. The length of the CDR3 is 16 residues. The CDR3 is CASARQQNSGANVLTF.

The J gene is TRBJ2-2, the V gene TRBV4-2; TCRdb picks TRBD1, but there is no DNA to check that call. The CDR3 length is 12 residues. Germline CDR1 and CDR2: LGHNA and YNFKEQ. CDR3 region: CASSPAGGRLFF.

The rearrangement joins TRBV7-9 to TRBJ2-1; as DNA is missing, the TRBD2 call by TCRdb cannot be tested. This CDR3 has 15 amino acids. The germline V gene has CDR1 SEHNR and CDR2 FQNEAQ (reference sequence). The CDR3 is CASSLGLAVPGEQFF.

The genes are TRBV5-1 and TRBJ1-5. CDR3 size: 14 residues. Germline CDR1 SGHRS, CDR2 YFSETQ. The CDR3 is CASSPGLVGQPQHF.

V is TRBV6-5 and J is TRBJ1-3. CDR1 is MNHEY, CDR2 SVGAGI, per germline. There are 15 residues in the CDR3. This CDR3 is CASSYSWGNRNTIYF.

V and J are TRBV9 and TRBJ1-2; as DNA is missing, the TRBD1 call by TCRdb cannot be tested. Germline values: CDR1 SGDLS, CDR2 YYNGEE. The CDR3 loop spans 15 amino acids. The CDR3 loop reads CASSVGTGINYGYTF.

V gene TRBV20-1 combines with J gene TRBJ2-3; TCRdb proposes TRBD1, but this gene call is untestable without DNA. CDR3 length equals 12 residues. Germline V gene data show CDR1 as DFQATT and CDR2 as SNEGSKA (reference sequence). CDR3 sequence: CSAQGKSDTQYF.

The gene calls are TRBV18 and TRBJ1-5. The CDR3 consists of 14 residues. CDR1 and CDR2 from the germline V gene are KGHSH and LQKENI. CDR3 in amino acids: CASSPRNNNQPQHF. Combining the CDR3 with reference TRBV18 and TRBJ1-5 gives the whole variable domain NAGVMQNPRHLVRRRGQEARLRCSPMKGHSHVYWYRQLPEEGLKFMVYLQKENIIDESGMPKERFSAEFPKEGPSILRIQQVVRGDSAAYFCASSPRNNNQPQHFGDGTRLSIL.

This chain uses TRBV5-1 with TRBJ2-2; TCRdb proposes TRBD2, but this gene call is untestable without DNA. Germline V lookup: CDR1 SGHRS, CDR2 YFSETQ. This CDR3 region has 14 residues. CDR3 sequence reads: CASSRIVKSGELFF.

The chain combines TRBV11-3 with TRBJ2-5; TCRdb returns TRBD2, unconfirmable since there is no DNA. The CDR3 contains 17 residues. Germline V gene lookup returns CDR1 SGHNT and CDR2 YENEEA. The CDR3 sequence: CARRVRGHYFYQETQYF. Filled out from reference TRBV11-3 and TRBJ2-5, the complete variable domain reads EAGVVQSPRYKIIEKKQPVAFWCNPISGHNTLYWYLQNLGQGPELLIRYENEEAVDDSQLPKDRFSAERLKGVDSTLKIQPAELGDSAVYLCARRVRGHYFYQETQYFGPGTRLLVL.

The rearrangement uses TRBV5-1 and TRBJ2-1. CDR1 is SGHRS, CDR2 YFSETQ, per germline. The CDR3 contains 14 residues. CDR3 sequence: CASSLVGTNNEQFF.

The CDR3 spells CASRFKGGSNYGYTF. The V gene is TRBV12-3 or TRBV12-4, the J gene TRBJ1-2; TCRdb indicates TRBD1, and absent DNA this call remains unverified. The CDR3 consists of 15 residues.

The chain carries TRBV30 and TRBJ1-5. The CDR3 totals 14 residues. Germline lookup yields CDR1 GTSNPN and CDR2 SVGIG (reference sequence). CDR3 sequence: CAWSYRIGDQPQHF.

The genes are TRBV24-1 and TRBJ2-2. In germline, CDR1 is KGHDR, CDR2 SFDVKD. The CDR3 consists of 14 residues. The CDR3: CATRGFDLSGELFF.

The rearrangement links TRBV7-9 to TRBJ2-1; lacking DNA, the TRBD1 call made by TCRdb goes unchecked. Germline V gives CDR1 SEHNR, CDR2 FQNEAQ (reference sequence). This CDR3 spans 16 amino acids. This chain's CDR3 is CASSLRGTSNYNEQFF.

The chain couples TRBV3-1 to TRBJ2-5; the D call from TCRdb, TRBD2, cannot be confirmed without DNA. In germline, CDR1 is LGHDT, CDR2 YNNKEL (reference sequence). The CDR3 consists of 14 residues. CDR3 loop: CASSQGERGGALYF.

The chain carries TRBV7-2 and TRBJ2-1; the TRBD1 assignment by TCRdb is unverifiable without DNA. The germline CDR1 and CDR2 sequences are SGHTA and FQGNSA. This CDR3 has 13 residues. CDR3 region: CASRRDRESEQFF.

The genes are TRBV3-1 and TRBJ1-2; TCRdb returns TRBD1, unconfirmable since there is no DNA. Germline loops: CDR1 LGHDT, CDR2 YNNKEL (reference sequence). The length of the CDR3 is 13 residues. The CDR3 loop is CASSLQGANGYTF.

The chain links TRBV3-1 to TRBJ2-3; with no DNA, the TCRdb D assignment of TRBD2 cannot be verified. The germline V gene encodes CDR1 LGHDT and CDR2 YNNKEL (reference sequence). The CDR3 length is 18 residues. CDR3: CASSHGTPGLAGGDTQYF.

The gene calls are TRBV6-5 and TRBJ1-2. The CDR3 is made up of 16 amino acids. The germline CDR1 and CDR2 sequences are MNHEY and SVGAGI. The chain's CDR3 is CASSYSEDSPNYGYTF.

V is TRBV30 and J is TRBJ1-2; TCRdb names TRBD1, which stays unverified in the absence of DNA. CDR1 is GTSNPN, CDR2 SVGIG, per germline (reference sequence). This CDR3 is 14 amino acids long. CDR3 sequence: CAWSVGTATYGYTF.

V is TRBV6-1 and J is TRBJ1-6; checking the TCRdb D call of TRBD1 is not possible without DNA. Germline CDR1 and CDR2: MNHNS and SASEGT. CDR3 length equals 14 residues. The CDR3 region is CASKRDRGYSPLHF.

The V call is TRBV4-1, the J call TRBJ2-3; the D gene TCRdb calls, TRBD1, cannot be checked with no DNA. This CDR3 region has 17 residues. Germline CDR1 MGHRA, CDR2 YSYEKL. The CDR3 sequence is CASSQGQGQRGTDTQYF.

The chain uses TRBV3-1 and TRBJ1-4; TCRdb picks TRBD1, but there is no DNA to check that call. The CDR3 is 14 residues long. Germline V gives CDR1 LGHDT, CDR2 YNNKEL (reference sequence). The CDR3 reads CASSSRTGREKLFF.

The J gene is TRBJ1-6, the V gene TRBV18; checking the TCRdb D call of TRBD1 is not possible without DNA. Germline V gene sequence: CDR1 KGHSH, CDR2 LQKENI. The CDR3 is made up of 15 amino acids. CDR3 loop: CASSPRTVYNSPLHF. Supplemented by reference TRBV18 and TRBJ1-6, the full variable domain reads NAGVMQNPRHLVRRRGQEARLRCSPMKGHSHVYWYRQLPEEGLKFMVYLQKENIIDESGMPKERFSAEFPKEGPSILRIQQVVRGDSAAYFCASSPRTVYNSPLHFGNGTRLTVT.